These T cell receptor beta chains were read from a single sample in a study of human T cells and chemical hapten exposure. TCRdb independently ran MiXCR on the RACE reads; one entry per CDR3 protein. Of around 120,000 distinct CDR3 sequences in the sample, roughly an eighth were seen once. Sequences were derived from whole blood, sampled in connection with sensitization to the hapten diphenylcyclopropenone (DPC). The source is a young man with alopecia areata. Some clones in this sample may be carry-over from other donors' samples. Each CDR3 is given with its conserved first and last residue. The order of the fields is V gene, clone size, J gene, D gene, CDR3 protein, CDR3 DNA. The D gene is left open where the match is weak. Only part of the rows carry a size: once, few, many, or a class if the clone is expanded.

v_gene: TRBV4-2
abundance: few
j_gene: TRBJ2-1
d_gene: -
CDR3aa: CASSPESGGIDEQFF
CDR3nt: TGTGCCAGCAGCCCGGAGAGTGGGGGAATCGATGAGCAGTTCTTC

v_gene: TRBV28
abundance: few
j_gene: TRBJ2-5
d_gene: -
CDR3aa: CASSLSATRAQYF
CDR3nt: TGTGCCAGCAGTTTATCGGCCACTCGAGCCCAGTACTTC

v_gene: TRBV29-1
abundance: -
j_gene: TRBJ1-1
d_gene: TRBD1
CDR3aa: CSAIRQGNTEAFF
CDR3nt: TGCAGCGCCATCCGACAGGGAAACACTGAAGCTTTCTTT

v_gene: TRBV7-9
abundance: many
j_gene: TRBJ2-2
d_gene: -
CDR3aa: CASSFTGSTGELFF
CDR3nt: TGTGCCAGCAGCTTTACAGGCTCCACCGGGGAGCTGTTTTTT

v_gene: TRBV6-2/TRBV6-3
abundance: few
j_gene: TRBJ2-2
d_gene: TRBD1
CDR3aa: CASTGTGRAGELFF
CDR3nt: TGTGCCAGTACCGGGACAGGGCGAGCCGGGGAGCTGTTTTTT

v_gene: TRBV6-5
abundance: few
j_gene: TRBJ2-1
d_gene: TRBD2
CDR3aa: CASSPLNYNGLAGEQFF
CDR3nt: TGTGCCAGCAGTCCCCTTAACTATAATGGACTAGCCGGTGAGCAGTTCTTC

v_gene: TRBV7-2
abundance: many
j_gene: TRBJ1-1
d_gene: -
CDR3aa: CASSLDLAGEAFF
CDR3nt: TGTGCCAGCAGCTTAGATCTGGCAGGGGAAGCTTTCTTT

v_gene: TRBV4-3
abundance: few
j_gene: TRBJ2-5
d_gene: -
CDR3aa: CASSQGLGLSQETQYF
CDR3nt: TGCGCCAGCAGCCAAGGTCTTGGTCTCAGCCAAGAGACCCAGTACTTC

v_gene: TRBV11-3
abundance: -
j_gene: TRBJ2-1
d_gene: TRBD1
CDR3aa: CASSLGQGADNEQFF
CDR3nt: TGTGCCAGCAGCCTCGGACAGGGGGCGGACAATGAGCAGTTCTTC

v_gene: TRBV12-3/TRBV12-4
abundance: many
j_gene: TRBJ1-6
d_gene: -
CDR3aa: CASTLSTGQDNSPLHF
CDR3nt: TGTGCCAGCACCCTATCCACGGGACAAGATAATTCACCCCTCCACTTT